These 32 T cell receptor beta chains came from one sample sequenced in a study of human T cells and chemical hapten exposure. As for time point: patch test 1, 2 weeks after DPC sensitization. Indicated treatment: therapeutic diphenylcyclopropenone sensitization with weekly scalp DPC. TCRdb called the RACE reads again in MiXCR, with one record for every CDR3 protein. This sample yields about 120,000 distinct CDR3 sequences, of which 12% are seen a single time; approximately 1.4% belongs to the top ten. Sequenced material: whole blood, taken in connection with sensitization to the hapten diphenylcyclopropenone (DPC). Every receptor here comes from a woman aged 45-65 years with alopecia areata. Some clones in this sample may be carry-over from other donors' samples.

This clonotype was detected many times. V gene TRBV5-8 combines with J gene TRBJ2-1, with 15 nucleotides matching TRBD2. CDR3 length: 16 residues. With V trimmed by 7 bases and J by 3 bases, 5 bases remained unmatched. CDR1 is SGHTS and CDR2 is YDEGEE in the germline V gene. The CDR3 bases are TGTGCCAGCCCGGGACTAGCGGGAGGTTACTACAATGAGCAGTTCTTC. It codes for CASPGLAGGYYNEQFF.

The chain joins TRBV7-8 to TRBJ1-2; D might be TRBD1 (6 bases). The germline CDR1 and CDR2 sequences are SGHVS and FQNEAQ. Trimming took off 0 bases at V and 0 bases at J, with 14 bases between the two ends. The CDR3 totals 17 residues. For the CDR3, the DNA is TGTGCCAGCAGCTTAGCTCCGGGGGCTATATCTAACTATGGCTACACCTTC. This translates into CASSLAPGAISNYGYTF.

This clonotype was counted at least ten times. This chain joins TRBV4-1 and TRBJ2-1, with no clear D. Germline assignment: CDR1 MGHRA and CDR2 YSYEKL. The length of the CDR3 is 15 residues. V lost 0 bases and J lost 0, with 6 bases in between. This chain's CDR3 is CASSQDPLSYNEQFF. In nucleotides, the CDR3 is TGCGCCAGCAGCCAAGACCCACTCTCCTACAATGAGCAGTTCTTC.

The chain's CDR3 is CAISNGQGDGAFF. The CDR3, as DNA: TGTGCCATCAGTAATGGACAGGGCGACGGAGCTTTCTTT. V and J are TRBV10-3 and TRBJ1-1, with 8 positions matching TRBD1. V lost 5 bases and J lost 10; bases outside the gene matches: 9. The CDR3 extends over 13 amino acids. CDR1 ENHRY and CDR2 SYGVKD come from the germline V gene.

This clonotype was counted many times. The chain has TRBV20-1 and TRBJ1-4; D call uncertain. From germline, CDR1 is DFQATT and CDR2 SNEGSKA (reference sequence). Trimming took off 4 bases at V and 4 bases at J, with 10 bases between the two ends. The CDR3 is 13 amino acids. CDR3 in amino acids: CSANAENNEKLFF. The CDR3 DNA reads as TGCAGTGCTAATGCAGAGAATAATGAAAAACTGTTTTTT.

A word on this clonotype: This could be a read error, since a much larger clone is one nucleotide away. The chain combines TRBV28 with TRBJ1-3; D uncertain. Per germline, CDR1 MDHEN and CDR2 SYDVKM. This CDR3 comprises 14 residues. The CDR3 DNA sequence: TGTGCCAGCACTTCGGTTCTCTCTGTAAACACCATATATTTT. This gives the protein CASTSVLSVNTIYF. The full variable domain, in which reference TRBV28 and TRBJ1-3 provide the parts outside the CDR3, is DVKVTQSSRYLVKRTGEKVFLECVQDMDHENMFWYRQDPGLGLRLIYFSYDVKMKEKGDIPEGYSVSREKKERFSLILESASTNQTSMYLCASTSVLSVNTIYFGEGSWLTVV.

This clonotype was picked up a small number of times. The gene calls are TRBV10-1 and TRBJ2-2, with unresolved D. The V gene's germline CDR1 is WNHNN and CDR2 SYGVQD (reference sequence). The V and J ends lost 7 bases and 1 base respectively, with 10 bases between them. The CDR3 totals 14 residues. The chain's CDR3 is CASNALLNTGELFF. The CDR3 bases are TGCGCCAGCAACGCGCTGTTGAACACCGGGGAGCTGTTTTTT.

In this sample, this clonotype turned up many times. The chain recombines TRBV18 with TRBJ1-2, with 7 bases identical to TRBD1. V shed 3 bases and J 5 bases; nucleotides not matched to a gene: 15. Germline V gene data show CDR1 as KGHSH and CDR2 as LQKENI. This CDR3 contains 17 residues. CDR3 region: CASSPRNAQTGMYGYTF. In nucleotides, the CDR3 is TGTGCCAGCTCACCCAGAAACGCCCAGACAGGGATGTATGGCTACACCTTC.

This clonotype has a count of ten or more. This chain joins TRBV7-2 and TRBJ2-3, with a weak D call TRBD2 (7 bases). This CDR3 is 11 amino acids long. V was cut by 4 bases and J by 10 bases, with 9 bases left in between. The V gene's germline CDR1 is SGHTA and CDR2 FQGNSA. CDR3 protein: CASSWGGPQYF. The DNA for the CDR3 is TGTGCCAGCAGCTGGGGGGGGCCGCAGTATTTT. Combining the CDR3 with reference TRBV7-2 and TRBJ2-3 gives the whole variable domain GAGVSQSPSNKVTEKGKDVELRCDPISGHTALYWYRQSLGQGLEFLIYFQGNSAPDKSGLPSDRFSAERTGGSVSTLTIQRTQQEDSAVYLCASSWGGPQYFGPGTRLTVL.

This clonotype was counted between two and nine times. The V and J genes are TRBV10-3 and TRBJ1-1; a possible D gene is TRBD1 (6 bases). Trimming removed 4 bases from V and 7 bases from J, with 13 bases in between. The CDR3 contains 13 residues. Per the germline V gene, CDR1 is ENHRY and CDR2 is SYGVKD. The DNA for the CDR3 is TGTGCCATCAGTGGCTCCGGGGGCTTTGAAGCTTTCTTT. It is translated as CAISGSGGFEAFF.

This clonotype occurred a few times. The chain combines TRBV27 with TRBJ2-3; 14 bases map to TRBD2. CDR3 size: 19 residues. The V and J ends lost 6 bases and 8 bases, in that order; junction bases with no gene match: 19. CDR1 MNHEY and CDR2 SMNVEV come from the germline V gene (reference sequence). The CDR3 DNA reads as TGTGCCAGCAGCCAGACTAGCGGGGGGGTCGACGCCTTCCACGCTACGCAGTATTTT. It codes for CASSQTSGGVDAFHATQYF.

Many counts were recorded for this clonotype. The chain is built from TRBV3-1 and TRBJ1-1; D not certain. The V gene lost 6 bases and the J gene lost 0 bases, with 8 bases spanning the gap. The germline V gene has CDR1 LGHDT and CDR2 YNNKEL (reference sequence). The CDR3 is made up of 13 amino acids. This chain's CDR3 is CASSSRVNTEAFF. CDR3 sequence (DNA): TGTGCCAGCAGTTCCCGGGTGAACACTGAAGCTTTCTTT.

This clonotype was detected a few times. This rearrangement joins TRBV6-5 to TRBJ2-1; TRBD2 matches 10 bases. The CDR3 runs 15 residues. Germline CDR1 reads MNHEY; CDR2 reads SVGAGI. Unmatched junction bases numbered 9, after V lost 6 bases and J lost 7 bases. CDR3: CASRGPGLAKNEQFF. The CDR3 DNA reads as TGTGCCAGCAGAGGACCGGGACTAGCGAAAAATGAGCAGTTCTTC.

This clonotype was seen at least ten times. The chain carries TRBV5-1 and TRBJ2-1; 13 nucleotides align to TRBD2. Per the germline V gene, CDR1 is SGHRS and CDR2 is YFSETQ. The CDR3 has 17 residues. The V gene end was trimmed by 4 bases and the J gene end by 2 bases; junction bases not matched to a gene: 6. This chain's CDR3 is CASSTTSGRPPYNEQFF. CDR3 sequence (DNA): TGCGCCAGCAGCACGACTAGCGGGAGGCCCCCCTACAATGAGCAGTTCTTC.

This clonotype was detected ten times or more. The chain recombines TRBV5-6 with TRBJ1-5; D is undetermined. With 3 bases removed from V and 2 bases from J, the gap between germline ends came to 6 bases. Germline V lookup: CDR1 SGHDT, CDR2 YYEEEE. The CDR3 spans 13 residues. The CDR3 is CASSSGGNQPQHF. CDR3 DNA sequence: TGTGCCAGCAGCTCCGGTGGCAATCAGCCCCAGCATTTT.

This clonotype was counted a few times. This chain uses TRBV12-3 or TRBV12-4 with TRBJ2-1; D ambiguous. This CDR3 spans 12 amino acids. V lost 6 bases and J lost 10, with 13 bases in between. The CDR3 region is CASSLDAPEQFF. DNA for the CDR3: TGTGCCAGCAGCCTCGATGCCCCCGAGCAGTTCTTC.

This clonotype was recorded many times. The chain uses TRBV12-3 or TRBV12-4 and TRBJ1-2; a weak D match, TRBD1 (5 bases). There are 14 residues in the CDR3. V was clipped by 6 bases and J by 0 bases, with 11 bases between them. CDR3 sequence (DNA): TGTGCCAGCAGGGGGACCCTAGCTAACTATGGCTACACCTTC. Translation: CASRGTLANYGYTF.

Note on this clonotype: The junction shows a germline mismatch at one end, possibly a read error. The genes are TRBV28 and TRBJ1-1; D may be TRBD1 (5 bases). Per germline, CDR1 MDHEN and CDR2 SYDVKM. The CDR3 runs 13 residues. The DNA for the CDR3 is TGTGCCAGCAGTTCGACAGCGAACTCTGAAGCTTTCTTT. This encodes CASSSTANSEAFF. Full variable domain (remainder filled in from reference TRBV28 and TRBJ1-1): DVKVTQSSRYLVKRTGEKVFLECVQDMDHENMFWYRQDPGLGLRLIYFSYDVKMKEKGDIPEGYSVSREKKERFSLILESASTNQTSMYLCASSSTANSEAFFGQGTRLTVV.

The rearrangement links TRBV6-1 to TRBJ2-3; 9 bases map to TRBD2. This CDR3 contains 14 residues. Trimming cost V 7 bases and J 6 bases; bases outside gene matches: 8. The V gene's germline CDR1 is MNHNS and CDR2 SASEGT. The CDR3 DNA follows: TGTGCCAGCACTCTCATAGCGGGAGCGGATACGCAGTATTTT. Translating it yields CASTLIAGADTQYF.

This clonotype was found a few times. CDR3 sequence: CASSLTGQGFNQPQHF. The CDR3, as DNA: TGTGCCAGCAGTTTAACGGGACAGGGTTTCAATCAGCCCCAGCATTTT. The V and J genes are TRBV28 and TRBJ1-5; 9 positions match TRBD1. Germline values: CDR1 MDHEN, CDR2 SYDVKM. Germline trimming cut 2 bases from V and 3 bases from J; bases unmatched to any gene: 5. This CDR3 region has 16 residues.

The V call is TRBV7-9, the J call TRBJ2-3, with D perhaps matching TRBD2 (7 bases). CDR3 length equals 15 residues. Trimming stripped 2 bases from V and 2 bases from J, with 11 bases between. Germline V gene data show CDR1 as SEHNR and CDR2 as FQNEAQ (reference sequence). CDR3 region: CASSLMGGPTDTQYF. The CDR3 nucleotides are TGTGCCAGCAGCTTAATGGGGGGGCCCACAGATACGCAGTATTTT.

The J gene is TRBJ1-6, the V gene TRBV28; 7 bases map to TRBD1. The CDR3 sequence is 15 residues long. The germline V gene has CDR1 MDHEN and CDR2 SYDVKM. After removal of 6 bases from V and 9 bases from J, the junction contained 11 bases not matched to a gene. The CDR3 here is CASSLQGLQSSPLHF. CDR3 bases: TGTGCCAGCAGCTTACAGGGGCTTCAGAGTTCACCCCTCCACTTT.

This clonotype showed up many times. This chain connects TRBV6-4 to TRBJ2-1; 9 bases are a match to TRBD1. The CDR3 is made up of 15 amino acids. With 4 bases clipped from V and 8 bases from J, the junction kept 9 bases outside the gene matches. Germline loops: CDR1 MRHNA, CDR2 SNTAGT. CDR3 in DNA: TGTGCCAGCAGTGTATTACAGGGGGCAAGAGATGAGCAGTTCTTC. Protein: CASSVLQGARDEQFF.

CDR3 bases: TGCGCCAGCAGCCAAGGGGAATCCCTCTCTGGGGCCAACGTCCTGACTTTC. This codes for CASSQGESLSGANVLTF. This chain links TRBV4-1 with TRBJ2-6; D gene ambiguous. The CDR3 covers 17 residues. With 1 base removed from V and 0 bases from J, the gap between germline ends came to 10 bases. Germline V lookup: CDR1 MGHRA, CDR2 YSYEKL.

The chain combines TRBV20-1 with TRBJ2-3, with 8 bases identical to TRBD2. Per germline, CDR1 DFQATT and CDR2 SNEGSKA (reference sequence). The CDR3 totals 16 residues. Losses at the gene ends were 5 bases for V and 0 bases for J; bases not matched to a gene: 10. CDR3 nucleotide sequence: TGCAGTGCTCCCCAAACTAGCGGATCTAGCACAGATACGCAGTATTTT. Translating it yields CSAPQTSGSSTDTQYF.

This clonotype was recorded a few times. CDR3 bases: TGTGCCAGCAGTCCAAACAGGGTTGTTAATGAGCAGTTCTTC. The encoded protein is CASSPNRVVNEQFF. The J gene is TRBJ2-1, the V gene TRBV6-5; TRBD1 is a possible D gene (6 bases). Germline V gene sequence: CDR1 MNHEY, CDR2 SVGAGI. V was cut by 5 bases and J by 7 bases, with 15 bases left in between. The CDR3 has 14 residues.

This clonotype was detected only a few times. CDR3 loop: CAISESGGSNTGELFF. The DNA for the CDR3 is TGTGCCATCAGTGAGTCGGGAGGGTCGAACACCGGGGAGCTGTTTTTT. The chain couples TRBV10-3 to TRBJ2-2; TRBD2 agrees at 7 bases. Unmatched junction bases numbered 1, after V lost 0 bases and J lost 0 bases. Looked up from germline, CDR1 is ENHRY and CDR2 is SYGVKD. The length of the CDR3 is 16 residues.

This rearrangement joins TRBV7-8 to TRBJ2-3; perhaps TRBD2 as D (6 bases). The CDR3 contains 15 residues. Germline-derived CDR1 and CDR2 are SGHVS and FQNEAQ. Trimming pared 2 bases from V and 0 bases from J, leaving 9 bases between. As DNA, the CDR3 is TGTGCCAGCAGCTTACCTGGGACTAGCACAGATACGCAGTATTTT. It yields the protein CASSLPGTSTDTQYF.

This clonotype was recorded many times. The chain recombines TRBV12-3 or TRBV12-4 with TRBJ1-5; 7 nucleotides align to TRBD1. Germline trimming cut 7 bases from V and 7 bases from J; bases unmatched to any gene: 7. The CDR3 loop spans 13 amino acids. The CDR3 DNA sequence: TGTGCCAGCACCTGGGACAGTAGGCAGCCCCAGCATTTT. This translates into CASTWDSRQPQHF.

This clonotype was seen repeatedly, ten times or more. CDR3 residues: CASSQESQGSPGANVLTF. CDR3 in DNA: TGCGCCAGCAGCCAAGAATCACAGGGGAGCCCTGGGGCCAACGTCCTGACTTTC. This rearrangement joins TRBV4-1 to TRBJ2-6; TRBD1 agrees at 7 bases. The CDR3 consists of 18 residues. Germline lookup yields CDR1 MGHRA and CDR2 YSYEKL. J lost 2 bases, V lost 0 bases, and 7 bases had no gene match.

This clonotype has a handful of counts. This chain connects TRBV4-2 to TRBJ1-6, with TRBD1 identical over 7 bases. CDR1 and CDR2 (germline): LGHNA, YNFKEQ. This CDR3 region has 17 residues. The V and J ends lost 4 bases and 9 bases, in that order; junction bases with no gene match: 15. CDR3 sequence reads: CASSPRDSAGSGSPLHF. CDR3 nucleotides: TGTGCCAGCAGCCCTAGGGACAGCGCCGGTTCCGGTTCACCCCTCCACTTT.

This clonotype occurred a few times. This rearrangement joins TRBV7-6 to TRBJ1-5; 10 bases match TRBD1. The V segment lost 1 base and the J segment 0 bases; nucleotides outside the gene matches: 12. Germline loops: CDR1 SGHVS, CDR2 FNYEAQ. The CDR3 is 20 amino acids. CDR3 DNA sequence: TGTGCCAGCAGCTTAGTCGTGACAGGGGGCACGCCCTATAGCAATCAGCCCCAGCATTTT. Its protein product is CASSLVVTGGTPYSNQPQHF.